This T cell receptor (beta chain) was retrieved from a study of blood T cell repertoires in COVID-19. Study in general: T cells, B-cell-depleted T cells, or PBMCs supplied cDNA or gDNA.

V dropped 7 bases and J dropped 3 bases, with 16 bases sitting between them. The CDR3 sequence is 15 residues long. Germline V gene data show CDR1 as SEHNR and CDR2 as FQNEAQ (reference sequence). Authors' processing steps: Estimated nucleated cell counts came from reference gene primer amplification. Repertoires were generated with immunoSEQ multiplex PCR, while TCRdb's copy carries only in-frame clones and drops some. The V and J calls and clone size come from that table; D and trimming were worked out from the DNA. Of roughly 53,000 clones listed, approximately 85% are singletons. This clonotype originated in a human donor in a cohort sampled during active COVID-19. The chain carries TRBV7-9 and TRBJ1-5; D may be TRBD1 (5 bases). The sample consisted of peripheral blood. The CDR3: CASKDSSSFNQPQHF. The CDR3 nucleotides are TGTGCCAGCAAAGACAGCAGTAGCTTCAATCAGCCCCAGCATTTT.